This T cell receptor beta chain is from a study of blood T cell repertoires in COVID-19. Across the whole study: Samples representing acute and convalescent COVID-19 were sourced from the United States, Italy and Spain. Sources were T cells, B-cell-depleted T cells, or PBMCs; the material itself was cDNA or gDNA.

Per the study methods: Amplification of reference gene primers provided the estimated nucleated cell counts. Some clones are missing from TCRdb's copy, which holds only in-frame ones; the method was immunoSEQ multiplex PCR. V and J calls plus clone size are reproduced from that table; the DNA served to infer D and trimming. The repertoire consists of 350,000 to 450,000 clones, with roughly 85% occurring once and the leading ten covering about 3.6%. Trimming removed 7 bases at V and 0 bases at J, with 16 bases between. CDR1 and CDR2 (germline): LGHDT, YNNKEL (reference sequence). This CDR3 is 17 amino acids long.

Sequenced sample: peripheral blood. The origin of this receptor is a young woman with acute or convalescent COVID-19. The genes are TRBV3-1 (or the pseudogene TRBV3-2) and TRBJ2-6; D might be TRBD2 (6 bases). CDR3 DNA: TGTGCCAGCACCGATTCACGGGGGAGCTCTGGGGCCAACGTCCTGACTTTC. Translation gives CASTDSRGSSGANVLTF.